These 31 T cell receptor beta chains were sequenced from one sample in a study of blood T cell repertoires in COVID-19. The repertoire was sequenced with immunoSEQ multiplex PCR; TCRdb's copy has only in-frame clones and lacks some. Among more than 25,000 clones, about 80% were seen once, and the ten largest hold approximately 24%. The sequenced sample consisted of peripheral blood. These receptors all stem from a man between 65 and 85 years old with active COVID-19.

The V call is TRBV9, the J call TRBJ2-3, with D perhaps matching TRBD2 (6 bases). The germline V and J ends were trimmed by 2 bases and 4 bases, with 23 bases remaining between them. Per the germline V gene, CDR1 is SGDLS and CDR2 is YYNGEE. The CDR3 loop spans 18 amino acids. CDR3 protein: CASSVALGSAGGADTQYF. CDR3 coding DNA: TGTGCCAGCAGCGTCGCCCTCGGTTCCGCCGGCGGGGCAGATACGCAGTATTTT.

CDR3 in DNA: TGTGCCAGCAGCCTGAGGGGGAGTGAAAAACTGTTTTTT. This sequence encodes CASSLRGSEKLFF. The gene calls are TRBV5-4 and TRBJ1-4, with a weak D call TRBD1 (6 bases). The germline V gene has CDR1 SGHNT and CDR2 YYREEE (reference sequence). The CDR3 has 13 amino acids. Trimming stripped 4 bases from V and 7 bases from J, with 11 bases between.

V and J are TRBV18 and TRBJ1-5, with D unresolved. Between the trimmed V and J ends, which lost 3 bases and 0 bases, there was a span of 9 bases. CDR3 length equals 15 residues. Germline values: CDR1 KGHSH, CDR2 LQKENI. CDR3 bases: TGTGCCAGCTCACCGGCAGTTAATAGCAATCAGCCCCAGCATTTT. It codes for CASSPAVNSNQPQHF.

The CDR3: CASRADRGTGNTIYF. The CDR3 coding sequence is TGTGCCAGCAGGGCGGACAGGGGAACTGGAAACACCATATATTTT. The chain uses TRBV2 and TRBJ1-3, with TRBD1 identical over 9 bases. The CDR3 is made up of 15 amino acids. CDR1 is SNHLY and CDR2 is FYNNEI in the germline V gene. With V trimmed by 6 bases and J by 2 bases, 5 bases remained unmatched. Using reference TRBV2 and TRBJ1-3 for the parts outside the CDR3, the full variable domain is EPEVTQTPSHQVTQMGQEVILRCVPISNHLYFYWYRQILGQKVEFLVSFYNNEISEKSEIFDDQFSVERPDGSNFTLKIRSTKLEDSAMYFCASRADRGTGNTIYFGEGSWLTVV.

The V and J genes are TRBV18 and TRBJ1-5; TRBD1 matches 7 bases. Germline values: CDR1 KGHSH, CDR2 LQKENI. The CDR3 has 14 residues. V was clipped by 3 bases and J by 4 bases; unmatched bases: 3. The CDR3 DNA follows: TGTGCCAGCTCACCGGGACAGATGAATCAGCCCCAGCATTTT. Encoded protein: CASSPGQMNQPQHF.

This clone was found a few times. The V and J genes are TRBV19 and TRBJ1-6, with D tentatively TRBD1 (6 bases). This CDR3 is built from 15 residues. The V gene lost 7 bases and the J gene lost 13 bases, with 23 bases spanning the gap. Germline V gene lookup returns CDR1 LNHDA and CDR2 SQIVND (reference sequence). CDR3 bases: TGTGCCAGTACCCCAAGCCCCCCAGGGGCCCACCCCCTCCACTTT. Amino acids: CASTPSPPGAHPLHF.

J is TRBJ1-1 and V is TRBV5-6; TRBD1 aligns across 8 bases. Germline CDR1 SGHDT, CDR2 YYEEEE. The CDR3 consists of 14 residues. Trimming at V came to 4 bases and at J to 0 bases, leaving 2 bases not matched to a gene. The CDR3 region is CASSGTGMNTEAFF. The CDR3 coding sequence is TGTGCCAGCAGCGGGACAGGCATGAACACTGAAGCTTTCTTT.

The V gene is TRBV5-1, the J gene TRBJ1-1, with 11 bases lining up with TRBD1. V shed 4 bases and J 3 bases; nucleotides not matched to a gene: 2. Germline V gene sequence: CDR1 SGHRS, CDR2 YFSETQ. The CDR3 is made up of 14 amino acids. The CDR3 loop is CASSPGQGDTEAFF. CDR3 DNA sequence: TGCGCCAGCAGCCCGGGACAGGGGGACACTGAAGCTTTCTTT.

The chain uses TRBV28 and TRBJ2-3, with 12 nucleotides matching TRBD2. The J segment lost 6 bases and the V segment lost 8 bases, leaving 3 bases of the junction unmatched. Per the germline V gene, CDR1 is MDHEN and CDR2 is SYDVKM. This CDR3 comprises 13 residues. The CDR3 spells CASGTSGRDTQYF. For the CDR3, the DNA is TGTGCCAGCGGGACTAGCGGGCGGGATACGCAGTATTTT.

This chain connects TRBV30 to TRBJ2-7; the match to TRBD2 covers 11 bases. Trimming took 3 bases from V and 2 from J; bases not matched to a gene: 3. The CDR3 totals 14 residues. Germline V gene lookup returns CDR1 GTSNPN and CDR2 SVGIG (reference sequence). The CDR3 here is CAWSGTSGTYEQYF. The CDR3, as DNA: TGTGCCTGGAGCGGGACTAGCGGAACCTACGAGCAGTACTTC.

The chain combines TRBV9 with TRBJ2-3; tentative D call: TRBD1 (6 bases). The CDR3 consists of 17 residues. The V and J ends lost 4 bases and 0 bases respectively, with 18 bases between them. The germline V gene encodes CDR1 SGDLS and CDR2 YYNGEE. The CDR3 nucleotides read TGTGCCAGCAGCTCCCCTAGTAAGGGGGATAGCACAGATACGCAGTATTTT. Residues: CASSSPSKGDSTDTQYF.

This chain connects TRBV10-1 to TRBJ2-3, with 11 bases matching TRBD2. J was trimmed by 2 bases and V by 3 bases; bases with no gene match: 4. The CDR3 consists of 16 residues. Germline lookup yields CDR1 WNHNN and CDR2 SYGVQD (reference sequence). In DNA, the CDR3 is TGCGCCAGCAGTGATGGGACTAGCGGCCTCACAGATACGCAGTATTTT. Encoded protein: CASSDGTSGLTDTQYF.

This clone appeared once. This sequence joins TRBV5-5 and TRBJ2-7; 10 bases map to TRBD1. This CDR3 region has 16 residues. V lost 4 bases, J lost 6 bases, and 13 bases stayed unmatched. In germline, CDR1 is SGHKS, CDR2 YYEKEE (reference sequence). CDR3 loop: CASSLPTGTGALEQYF. The CDR3 DNA reads TGTGCCAGCAGCCTACCGACCGGGACAGGGGCCCTCGAGCAGTACTTC.

This sequence joins TRBV6-5 and TRBJ2-1; 7 bases line up with TRBD2. The CDR3 extends over 14 amino acids. CDR1 MNHEY and CDR2 SVGAGI come from the germline V gene. V shed 2 bases and J 7 bases; nucleotides not matched to a gene: 5. The CDR3 loop is CASSYVAGENEQFF. The CDR3 bases are TGTGCCAGCAGTTACGTTGCGGGAGAGAATGAGCAGTTCTTC.

This clone turned up a few times. CDR3 region: CASSQSGAPNYGYTF. In nucleotides, the CDR3 is TGTGCCAGCAGCCAATCAGGGGCCCCTAACTATGGCTACACCTTC. This rearrangement joins TRBV4-2 to TRBJ1-2; TRBD1 is a possible D gene (6 bases). Germline CDR1 is LGHNA and CDR2 is YNFKEQ. Between the trimmed V and J ends, which lost 2 bases and 0 bases, there was a span of 10 bases. This CDR3 is 15 amino acids long.

CDR3 nucleotides: TGTGCCAGTAGTATCGGGCTACAGGGGGCTAATGGCTACACCTTC. Its protein is CASSIGLQGANGYTF. This chain links TRBV19 with TRBJ1-2, with TRBD1 matching 9 bases. There are 15 residues in the CDR3. Germline V gene sequence: CDR1 LNHDA, CDR2 SQIVND (reference sequence). V trimming: 3 bases; J trimming: 6 bases; junction bases outside the gene matches: 8.

This clone has a single count. CDR3 nucleotide sequence: TGCGCCAGCAGCTTGAAGGCGTTAGCGGGGAACAATGAGCAGTTCTTC. Translating it yields CASSLKALAGNNEQFF. The V and J genes are TRBV5-1 and TRBJ2-1; 8 bases fit TRBD2. The germline V gene has CDR1 SGHRS and CDR2 YFSETQ. The CDR3 runs to 16 residues. V lost 1 base, J lost 5 bases, and 8 bases stayed unmatched.

V usage is TRBV19 and J usage is TRBJ2-7; D might be TRBD2 (6 bases). Trimming removed 6 bases at V and 5 bases at J, with 17 bases between. CDR1 is LNHDA and CDR2 is SQIVND in the germline V gene (reference sequence). CDR3 length: 14 amino acids. The chain's CDR3 is CASSRNRWGDEQYF. The CDR3 DNA reads TGTGCCAGTAGCCGCAATAGGTGGGGGGACGAGCAGTACTTC.

The V gene is TRBV7-9, the J gene TRBJ2-6; possible D gene TRBD2, 5 bases. The germline V and J ends were trimmed by 4 bases and 3 bases, with 13 bases remaining between them. This CDR3 is 16 amino acids long. The V gene's germline CDR1 is SEHNR and CDR2 FQNEAQ (reference sequence). CDR3 nucleotide sequence: TGTGCCAGCAGCTCCCTAGAGGGCAGTGGGGCCAACGTCCTGACTTTC. Protein: CASSSLEGSGANVLTF.

The chain joins TRBV7-9 to TRBJ2-3; D is possibly TRBD2 (7 bases). This CDR3 is 15 amino acids long. CDR1 and CDR2 from the germline V gene are SEHNR and FQNEAQ (reference sequence). V shed 0 bases and J shed 4 bases, with 11 bases lying between them. CDR3 residues: CASSLASGGPDTQYF. CDR3 nucleotides: TGTGCCAGCAGCTTAGCGTCGGGGGGCCCAGATACGCAGTATTTT.

The CDR3 reads CASSLYGDSNQPQHF. CDR3 in DNA: TGCGCCAGCAGCTTGTACGGAGATAGCAATCAGCCCCAGCATTTT. V usage is TRBV5-1 and J usage is TRBJ1-5; D remains unclear. The germline CDR1 and CDR2 sequences are SGHRS and YFSETQ. There are 15 residues in the CDR3. The V end lost 1 base, the J end lost 0 bases, and 8 bases lay between the germline ends.

This clone came up once. The chain carries TRBV28 and TRBJ2-1; 8 bases fit TRBD1. CDR3 length equals 15 residues. Trimming at V came to 7 bases and at J to 4 bases, leaving 9 bases not matched to a gene. Germline CDR1 reads MDHEN; CDR2 reads SYDVKM. Here the CDR3 DNA reads TGTGCCAGCACCGCCGGGACAGGTCTATACAATGAGCAGTTCTTC. Its protein product is CASTAGTGLYNEQFF.

The chain joins TRBV5-5 to TRBJ2-7, with D possibly TRBD1 on 5 matching bases. The CDR3 runs to 15 residues. Trimming pared 4 bases from V and 2 bases from J, leaving 16 bases between. The germline gives CDR1 SGHKS, CDR2 YYEKEE (reference sequence). CDR3 in amino acids: CASSRTGDQTYEQYF. The CDR3 nucleotides read TGTGCCAGCAGCCGAACAGGTGACCAGACCTACGAGCAGTACTTC.

This clone was seen a handful of times. The J gene is TRBJ1-2, the V gene TRBV30, with TRBD1 matching 9 bases. With 3 bases clipped from V and 8 bases from J, the junction kept 7 bases outside the gene matches. Germline CDR1 and CDR2: GTSNPN and SVGIG (reference sequence). The CDR3 runs to 13 residues. Written as DNA, the CDR3 is TGTGCCTGGAGCGGGGACAGGGTGAGGGGCTACACCTTC. As protein: CAWSGDRVRGYTF.

As DNA, the CDR3 is TGTGCCACCAGTGATAGTGGTAGCGGAAACAATGAGCAGTTCTTC. This sequence encodes CATSDSGSGNNEQFF. The gene calls are TRBV24-1 and TRBJ2-1; D might be TRBD2 (6 bases). The ends were cut back, 3 bases at V and 5 bases at J, with 13 bases in the middle. CDR1 KGHDR and CDR2 SFDVKD come from the germline V gene. The CDR3 covers 15 residues.

The chain couples TRBV11-2 to TRBJ2-1; possible D gene TRBD1, 6 bases. CDR1 and CDR2 from the germline V gene are SGHAT and FQNNGV. Trimming cost V 1 base and J 6 bases, with 16 bases left between them. CDR3 size: 16 residues. This CDR3 reads CASSLALQGLGNEQFF. The CDR3 DNA is TGTGCCAGCAGCTTAGCCTTACAGGGTTTGGGCAATGAGCAGTTCTTC.

The gene calls are TRBV7-3 and TRBJ2-2; 9 nucleotides agree with TRBD2. This CDR3 has 17 amino acids. Per the germline V gene, CDR1 is SGHTA and CDR2 is FQGTGA. Losses at the gene ends were 5 bases for V and 4 bases for J; bases not matched to a gene: 11. CDR3 region: CASSEKRLTSGTGELFF. CDR3 nucleotides: TGTGCCAGCAGCGAAAAAAGGTTGACTAGCGGCACCGGGGAGCTGTTTTTT.

The chain uses TRBV29-1 and TRBJ2-4; D unclear. Trimming pared 3 bases from V and 8 bases from J, leaving 5 bases between. CDR1 is SQVTM and CDR2 is ANQGSEA in the germline V gene. There are 10 residues in the CDR3. Here the CDR3 DNA reads TGCAGCGTTGATACAGACATTCAGTACTTC. Translation: CSVDTDIQYF. Using reference TRBV29-1 and TRBJ2-4 for the parts outside the CDR3, the full variable domain is SAVISQKPSRDICQRGTSLTIQCQVDSQVTMMFWYRQQPGQSLTLIATANQGSEATYESGFVIDKFPISRPNLTFSTLTVSNMSPEDSSIYLCSVDTDIQYFGAGTRLSVL.

The rearrangement links TRBV7-3 to TRBJ2-1, with TRBD2 as a possible D gene (5 bases). V was trimmed by 2 bases and J by 0 bases, leaving 17 bases between them. Germline-derived CDR1 and CDR2 are SGHTA and FQGTGA. The CDR3 runs to 18 residues. DNA for the CDR3: TGTGCCAGCAGCTTACGGCCGGGGAGTGTCAGCTCCTACAATGAGCAGTTCTTC. Amino acids: CASSLRPGSVSSYNEQFF.

This clone has only a few counts. The J gene is TRBJ2-2, the V gene TRBV5-4; D is perhaps TRBD2 (6 bases). Germline V gives CDR1 SGHNT, CDR2 YYREEE (reference sequence). The CDR3 covers 16 residues. With 2 bases removed from V and 1 base from J, the gap between germline ends came to 12 bases. The CDR3 DNA reads as TGTGCCAGCAGCTTTTTCAACGGGGGGAACACCGGGGAGCTGTTTTTT. Amino acids: CASSFFNGGNTGELFF.

The V gene is TRBV5-1, the J gene TRBJ2-6, with 9 bases lining up with TRBD1. V shed 4 bases and J 1 base; nucleotides not matched to a gene: 9. Germline V CDR1 and CDR2: SGHRS, YFSETQ. The length of the CDR3 is 18 residues. The CDR3 protein is CASSATGTGYSGANVLTF. In DNA, the CDR3 is TGCGCCAGCAGCGCTACCGGGACAGGGTATTCTGGGGCCAACGTCCTGACTTTC.